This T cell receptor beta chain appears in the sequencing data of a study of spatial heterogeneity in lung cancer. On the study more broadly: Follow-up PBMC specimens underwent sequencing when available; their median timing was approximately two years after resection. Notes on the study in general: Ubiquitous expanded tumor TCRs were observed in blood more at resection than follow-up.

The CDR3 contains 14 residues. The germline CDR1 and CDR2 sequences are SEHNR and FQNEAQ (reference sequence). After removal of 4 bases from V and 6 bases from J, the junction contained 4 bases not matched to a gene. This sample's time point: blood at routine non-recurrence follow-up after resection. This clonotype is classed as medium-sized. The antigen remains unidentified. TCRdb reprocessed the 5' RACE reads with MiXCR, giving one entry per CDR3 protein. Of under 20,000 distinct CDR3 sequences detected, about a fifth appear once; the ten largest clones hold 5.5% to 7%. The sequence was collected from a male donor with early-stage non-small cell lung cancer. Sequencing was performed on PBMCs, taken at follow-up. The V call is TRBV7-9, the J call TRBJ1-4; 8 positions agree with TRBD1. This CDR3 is CASSWTGMDEKLFF. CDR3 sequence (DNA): TGTGCCAGCAGCTGGACAGGGATGGATGAAAAACTGTTTTTT. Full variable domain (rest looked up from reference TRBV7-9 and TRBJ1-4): DTGVSQNPRHKITKRGQNVTFRCDPISEHNRLYWYRQTLGQGPEFLTYFQNEAQLEKSRLLSDRFSAERPKGSFSTLEIQRTEQGDSAMYLCASSWTGMDEKLFFGSGTQLSVL.